The 29 T cell receptor beta chains given below trace back to one sample, sequenced in a study of CD8+CD57+ T cells in acquired aplastic anemia. According to the study, genomic DNA was the template for TCR beta VDJ and CDR3 profiling. TCRdb re-called the reads with MiXCR, one entry per CDR3 protein. The table has 400,000 to 450,000 distinct CDR3 sequences, 65% to 80% seen once. The sequencing input was sorted CD4+, CD8+, or CD8+CD57+ T cells (not recorded which) from PBMCs. These receptor sequences come from a human donor in good health, serving as a control.

About this clonotype itself: It is likely a read error, because the conserved phenylalanine at the end of the CDR3 is missing. The limits of the CDR3 on the DNA are not certain, so only TCRdb's listed CDR3 is given. V gene TRBV7-3 combines with J gene TRBJ2-2; the table's TRBD1 call for D was not verified on the DNA. CDR1 is SGHTA and CDR2 is FQGTGA in the germline V gene. The CDR3 region is 13 residues in length, termini included. CDR3 amino acids: CASSSGQGTDTQY.

The chain links TRBV15 to TRBJ2-3; D is perhaps TRBD1 (5 bases). Germline CDR1 is LNHNV and CDR2 is YYDKDF (reference sequence). V lost 0 bases and J lost 0, with 13 bases in between. The CDR3 spans 17 residues. DNA of the CDR3: TGTGCCACCAGCAGAGAGGCAGGGTATCTAAGCACAGATACGCAGTATTTT. Protein product: CATSREAGYLSTDTQYF.

Points on this clonotype: Germline is not matched at one junction end, which may reflect a read error. The chain is built from TRBV7-9 and TRBJ2-5, with TRBD1 matching 9 bases. The CDR3 is 16 residues long. The germline V gene encodes CDR1 SEHNR and CDR2 FQNEAQ (reference sequence). In DNA, the CDR3 is TGTGCCACCAGCGCGGGGACAGGGAGGCACCTTAACGATCAGTACTTC. Protein product: CATSAGTGRHLNDQYF.

The J gene is TRBJ2-3, the V gene TRBV9; 9 bases match TRBD1. V shed 3 bases, J shed 2 bases, and the junction held 4 bases outside the gene matches. The CDR3 extends over 15 amino acids. Germline CDR1 reads SGDLS; CDR2 reads YYNGEE. CDR3 nucleotides: TGTGCCAGCAGCGCCGGGACAGGGCACACAGATACGCAGTATTTT. This sequence encodes CASSAGTGHTDTQYF.

This clonotype was seen a single time. The chain joins TRBV7-2 to TRBJ2-2; D gene ambiguous. In germline, CDR1 is SGHTA, CDR2 FQGNSA. The CDR3 totals 15 residues. The V end lost 5 bases, the J end lost 14 bases, and 24 bases lay between the germline ends. The CDR3 nucleotides read TGTGCCAGCAGCCGGAACAGTAACTATGGCTACACCCTGTTTTTT. It is translated as CASSRNSNYGYTLFF. Together with reference TRBV7-2 and TRBJ2-2, the CDR3 gives the full variable domain: GAGVSQSPSNKVTEKGKDVELRCDPISGHTALYWYRQSLGQGLEFLIYFQGNSAPDKSGLPSDRFSAERTGGSVSTLTIQRTQQEDSAVYLCASSRNSNYGYTLFFGEGSRLTVL.

This clonotype showed up many times. Just one base apart from a much larger clone, this may be a read error. The rearrangement joins TRBV13 to TRBJ2-1; D is unclear. The V end lost 5 bases, the J end lost 5 bases, and 1 base lay between the germline ends. Germline-derived CDR1 and CDR2 are PRHDT and FYEKMQ (reference sequence). This CDR3 is built from 10 residues. The CDR3 reads CASSNNEQFF. DNA of the CDR3: TGTGCCAGCAGCAACAATGAGCAGTTCTTC.

V is TRBV20-1 and J is TRBJ1-1; TRBD1 might be the D (5 bases). Trimming shortened V by 6 bases and J by 11 bases, and 19 bases separated the two germline ends. The CDR3 length is 12 residues. Germline V lookup: CDR1 DFQATT, CDR2 SNEGSKA (reference sequence). Here the CDR3 reads CSARNPTGAAFF. The CDR3 DNA reads as TGCAGTGCACGGAACCCGACCGGGGCGGCTTTCTTT.

For this clonotype: The DNA is omitted, as the CDR3 cannot be located on it reliably, and the CDR3 follows TCRdb's listing. The V gene is TRBV7-2, the J gene TRBJ2-7; the table's D gene call, TRBD2, was not cross checked with the DNA. Inclusive of both ends, the CDR3 amounts to 14 amino acids. Germline-derived CDR1 and CDR2 are SGHTA and FQGNSA. This CDR3 is CASSPRRTRFFGPF.

Comment on this clonotype: The germline gene is not matched at one end of the junction; a read error may be the cause. V and J are TRBV5-5 and TRBJ1-5, with D tentatively TRBD1 (6 bases). CDR1 and CDR2 (germline): SGHKS, YYEKEE (reference sequence). This CDR3 has 15 amino acids. This CDR3 reads CASSRAGHGDQPQHF. As DNA, the CDR3 is TGCGCCAGCAGCCGGGCGGGACATGGGGATCAGCCCCAGCATTTT. The full variable domain, completed using reference TRBV5-5 and TRBJ1-5, is DAGVTQSPTHLIKTRGQQVTLRCSPISGHKSVSWYQQVLGQGPQFIFQYYEKEERGRGNFPDRFSARQFPNYSSELNVNALLLGDSALYLCASSRAGHGDQPQHFGDGTRLSIL.

The chain has TRBV7-8 and TRBJ1-1; TRBD1 matches at 8 bases. J was trimmed by 6 bases and V by 5 bases; bases with no gene match: 8. The CDR3 covers 14 residues. Per germline, CDR1 SGHVS and CDR2 FQNEAQ. The CDR3 sequence: CASSPTGANSEAFF. DNA for the CDR3: TGTGCCAGCAGCCCGACAGGGGCAAACTCTGAAGCTTTCTTT. Together with reference TRBV7-8 and TRBJ1-1, the CDR3 gives the full variable domain: GAGVSQSPRYKVAKRGQDVALRCDPISGHVSLFWYQQALGQGPEFLTYFQNEAQLDKSGLPSDRFFAERPEGSVSTLKIQRTQQEDSAVYLCASSPTGANSEAFFGQGTRLTVV.

Ten or more counts support this clonotype. The chain joins TRBV2 to TRBJ1-4, with D possibly matching TRBD1 (5 bases). The CDR3 runs 14 residues. Germline V gives CDR1 SNHLY, CDR2 FYNNEI. The ends were cut back, 11 bases at V and 8 bases at J, with 21 bases in the middle. CDR3 sequence (DNA): TGTGCCCGGGGGGGGACTACCGGGTCCGAAAAACTGTTTTTT. As protein: CARGGTTGSEKLFF.

Of note for this clonotype: Possible read error: a much larger clone is one base away. This CDR3 is CASGLVTGGSYNEQYF. In nucleotides, the CDR3 is TGTGCTAGTGGTTTGGTGACAGGGGGTTCCTACAATGAGCAGTACTTC. The V and J genes are TRBV12-5 and TRBJ2-7, with 9 bases identical to TRBD1. The CDR3 runs 16 residues. Germline loops: CDR1 LGHNT, CDR2 FRNRAP. Trimming took 0 bases from V and 7 from J; bases not matched to a gene: 10.

About this clonotype: An end of the junction does not agree with germline; a read error may underlie this. V usage is TRBV7-2 and J usage is TRBJ2-7; 8 bases match TRBD1. CDR1 is SGHTA and CDR2 is FQGNSA in the germline V gene. The CDR3 spans 15 residues. CDR3 DNA sequence: TGCGCCAGCAGCTTACCGCGACAGGGGAAGCTCGAGCAGTACTTC. This encodes CASSLPRQGKLEQYF.

This clonotype was detected once. The chain uses TRBV20-1 and TRBJ1-6; TRBD1 is a possible D gene (5 bases). The CDR3 length is 13 residues. Trimming took 2 bases from V and 14 from J, leaving 16 bases between them. Germline V CDR1 and CDR2: DFQATT, SNEGSKA (reference sequence). CDR3 nucleotides: TGCAGTGCTAGAAGTGGGGGACGGTTCACCCTCCACTTT. It codes for CSARSGGRFTLHF.

This rearrangement joins TRBV20-1 to TRBJ1-2; D is unclear. The CDR3 sequence is 14 residues long. Germline values: CDR1 DFQATT, CDR2 SNEGSKA (reference sequence). Trimming removed 6 bases at V and 4 bases at J, with 18 bases between. The CDR3 DNA sequence: TGCAGTGCAGCGGGTACCTTTGAAGCCTATGGCTACACCTTC. It specifies CSAAGTFEAYGYTF.

This clonotype was counted many times. This sequence joins TRBV30 and TRBJ1-3, with D possibly being TRBD1 (5 bases). The CDR3 totals 16 residues. Germline loops: CDR1 GTSNPN, CDR2 SVGIG (reference sequence). Trimming shortened V by 2 bases and J by 0 bases, and 14 bases separated the two germline ends. In DNA form, the CDR3 reads TGTGCCTGGAGTCCCCTGGACATAAGCTCTGGAAACACCATATATTTT. Its translation is CAWSPLDISSGNTIYF.

V is TRBV20-1 and J is TRBJ2-7, with TRBD2 matching 8 bases. Germline trimming cut 3 bases from V and 4 bases from J; bases unmatched to any gene: 8. The CDR3 has 14 residues. The germline V gene encodes CDR1 DFQATT and CDR2 SNEGSKA (reference sequence). The CDR3 reads CSASVGSGAYEQYF. DNA for the CDR3: TGCAGTGCTAGCGTAGGTAGCGGGGCATACGAGCAGTACTTC.

On this clonotype itself: The CDR3 does not end in the conserved phenylalanine or tryptophan, so this is likely a read error. It is unclear where the CDR3 begins or ends on the DNA, so no DNA is shown, and the CDR3 is as TCRdb lists it. The CDR3 loop reads CASSTGQEEIKYN. The V gene is TRBV7-2, the J gene TRBJ2-5; whether TRBD1, the table's D call, matches the DNA was not checked. The CDR3 has 13 amino acids, counting both end residues. Looked up from germline, CDR1 is SGHTA and CDR2 is FQGNSA.

This clonotype occurred many times. This chain joins TRBV7-8 and TRBJ1-1, with unresolved D. This CDR3 is built from 14 residues. The germline V gene encodes CDR1 SGHVS and CDR2 FQNEAQ. Trimming removed 2 bases at V and 2 bases at J, with 9 bases between. The CDR3 bases are TGTGCCAGCAGCTTAATGGGTCTCAACACTGAAGCTTTCTTT. Its protein product is CASSLMGLNTEAFF.

CDR3 amino acids: CASSLETGVSEAFF. The CDR3 nucleotides are TGTGCCAGCAGCTTAGAGACAGGGGTATCCGAAGCTTTCTTT. This chain joins TRBV7-9 and TRBJ1-1; 8 nucleotides line up with TRBD1. Germline-derived CDR1 and CDR2 are SEHNR and FQNEAQ (reference sequence). The J segment lost 8 bases and the V segment lost 1 base, leaving 6 bases of the junction unmatched. The length of the CDR3 is 14 residues.

V gene TRBV20-1 combines with J gene TRBJ1-4, with TRBD1 matching 9 bases. V was pared by 5 bases and J by 9 bases, with 10 bases of the junction left unmatched. This CDR3 contains 14 residues. Germline CDR1 and CDR2: DFQATT and SNEGSKA (reference sequence). The CDR3 protein is CSAGRLGTGKKLFF. The CDR3 nucleotides read TGCAGTGCTGGCCGTTTAGGGACAGGGAAAAAACTGTTTTTT.

This clonotype came up many times. The chain recombines TRBV9 with TRBJ2-5, with 8 bases matching TRBD2. The germline CDR1 and CDR2 sequences are SGDLS and YYNGEE. The CDR3 spans 16 residues. J was trimmed by 7 bases and V by 0 bases; bases with no gene match: 11. The DNA of the CDR3 is TGTGCCAGCAGCGTAGCGGGTAGCGGGGCTTCCGGGACCCAGTACTTC. It is translated as CASSVAGSGASGTQYF.

The chain is built from TRBV7-3 and TRBJ2-7; D perhaps matches TRBD2 (7 bases). The germline CDR1 and CDR2 sequences are SGHTA and FQGTGA. Trimming removed 5 bases from V and 13 bases from J, with 27 bases in between. The CDR3 runs to 15 residues. CDR3 region: CASSNPGGGRDPHYF. DNA of the CDR3: TGTGCCAGCAGCAACCCCGGCGGGGGCAGGGATCCTCATTACTTC.

The chain recombines TRBV9 with TRBJ1-1; maybe TRBD1 (6 bases). Germline CDR1 is SGDLS and CDR2 is YYNGEE. Trimming removed 4 bases from V and 4 bases from J, with 17 bases in between. CDR3 length: 15 amino acids. The CDR3 nucleotides are TGTGCCAGCAGCCCGCAGGTGGGGGGCGGCACTGAAGCTTTCTTT. This codes for CASSPQVGGGTEAFF. Looking up the rest from reference TRBV9 and TRBJ1-1 gives the full variable domain: DSGVTQTPKHLITATGQRVTLRCSPRSGDLSVYWYQQSLDQGLQFLIQYYNGEERAKGNILERFSAQQFPDLHSELNLSSLELGDSALYFCASSPQVGGGTEAFFGQGTRLTVV.

This clonotype was detected ten times or more. The chain has TRBV3-1 and TRBJ2-5; D is ambiguous. Trimming shortened V by 0 bases and J by 7 bases, and 6 bases separated the two germline ends. CDR3 length: 12 residues. CDR1 LGHDT and CDR2 YNNKEL come from the germline V gene (reference sequence). CDR3 loop: CASSQEVGTQYF. In DNA, the CDR3 is TGTGCCAGCAGCCAAGAGGTGGGGACCCAGTACTTC.

To note about this clonotype: The conserved final phenylalanine or tryptophan is absent from the CDR3, which likely points to a read error. The rearrangement links TRBV24-1 to TRBJ1-1; D unresolved. The length of the CDR3 is 12 residues. Deletions cut 7 bases from V and 7 bases from J, with 12 bases between. Germline assignment: CDR1 KGHDR and CDR2 SFDVKD. In nucleotides, the CDR3 is TGTGCCACCAGCGCGACGAGCAGTGAAGCTTTCGAT. Translation gives CATSATSSEAFD.

About this clonotype: Compared with germline, one end of the junction differs, possibly owing to a read error. V gene TRBV10-1 combines with J gene TRBJ1-3; 7 bases match TRBD1. The germline V gene encodes CDR1 WNHNN and CDR2 SYGVQD (reference sequence). This CDR3 has 12 amino acids. As DNA, the CDR3 is TGCGCCAGCAGTTCAGGGGGAAGGACCATGTATTTT. Translated, it gives CASSSGGRTMYF.

The chain combines TRBV6-2 or TRBV6-3 with TRBJ2-7, with 8 bases matching TRBD1. CDR3 length: 15 amino acids. With V trimmed by 6 bases and J by 5 bases, 12 bases remained unmatched. Germline-derived CDR1 and CDR2 are MNHEY and SVGEGT. CDR3 nucleotides: TGTGCCAGCAGAACGCAGAGGGACAGGATCGACGAGCAGTACTTC. This gives the protein CASRTQRDRIDEQYF.

V and J are TRBV20-1 and TRBJ2-5; D possibly corresponds to TRBD1 (5 bases). Germline assignment: CDR1 DFQATT and CDR2 SNEGSKA (reference sequence). The CDR3 contains 12 residues. The CDR3 coding sequence is TGCAGCGTTAGAGATAACCAGGGCGATGAGTACTTC. This codes for CSVRDNQGDEYF.